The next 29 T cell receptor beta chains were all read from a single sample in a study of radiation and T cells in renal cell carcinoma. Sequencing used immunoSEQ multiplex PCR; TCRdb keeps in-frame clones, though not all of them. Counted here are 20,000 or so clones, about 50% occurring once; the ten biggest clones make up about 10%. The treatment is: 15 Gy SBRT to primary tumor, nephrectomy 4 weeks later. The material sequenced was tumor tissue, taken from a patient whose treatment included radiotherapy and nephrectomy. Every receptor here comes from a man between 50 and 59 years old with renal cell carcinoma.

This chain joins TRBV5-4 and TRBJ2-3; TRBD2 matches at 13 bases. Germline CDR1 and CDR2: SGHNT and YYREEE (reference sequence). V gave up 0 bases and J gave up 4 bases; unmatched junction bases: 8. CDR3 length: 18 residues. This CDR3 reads CASSLELAGGRVADTQYF. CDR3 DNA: TGTGCCAGCAGCTTGGAACTAGCGGGGGGGCGGGTTGCAGATACGCAGTATTTT.

CDR3 bases: TGTGCCAGCAGAGAGCGGGGGGGATCAGATACGCAGTATTTT. Encoded protein: CASRERGGSDTQYF. V usage is TRBV6-5 and J usage is TRBJ2-3; 10 positions agree with TRBD2. The length of the CDR3 is 14 residues. CDR1 and CDR2 from the germline V gene are MNHEY and SVGAGI. V lost 6 bases, J lost 4 bases, and 4 bases stayed unmatched.

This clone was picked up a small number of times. CDR3 region: CASSEPFLYEQFF. For the CDR3, the DNA is TGTGCCAGCAGTGAACCCTTTCTGTATGAGCAGTTCTTC. This chain links TRBV2 with TRBJ2-1; no firm D call. There are 13 residues in the CDR3. Germline-derived CDR1 and CDR2 are SNHLY and FYNNEI. Trimming removed 2 bases at V and 8 bases at J, with 10 bases between.

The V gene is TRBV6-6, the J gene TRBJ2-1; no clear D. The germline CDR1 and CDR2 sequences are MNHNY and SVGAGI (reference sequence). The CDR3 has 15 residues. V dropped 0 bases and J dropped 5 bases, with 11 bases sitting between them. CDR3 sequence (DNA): TGTGCCAGCAGTTACTCCCTAAGCGAGGACAATGAGCAGTTCTTC. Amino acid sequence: CASSYSLSEDNEQFF.

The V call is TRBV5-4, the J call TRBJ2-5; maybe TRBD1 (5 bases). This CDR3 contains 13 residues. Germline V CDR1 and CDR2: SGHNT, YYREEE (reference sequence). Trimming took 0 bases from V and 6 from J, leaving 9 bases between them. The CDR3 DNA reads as TGTGCCAGCAGCTTGGGGCAGGGTCAGACCCAGTACTTC. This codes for CASSLGQGQTQYF.

This CDR3 reads CASTGLETQYF. For the CDR3, the DNA is TGTGCCAGCACTGGGCTAGAGACCCAGTACTTC. The chain links TRBV2 to TRBJ2-5; no definite D call. V lost 7 bases and J 4 bases, leaving 7 bases between the germline ends. The germline CDR1 and CDR2 sequences are SNHLY and FYNNEI. The CDR3 runs to 11 residues.

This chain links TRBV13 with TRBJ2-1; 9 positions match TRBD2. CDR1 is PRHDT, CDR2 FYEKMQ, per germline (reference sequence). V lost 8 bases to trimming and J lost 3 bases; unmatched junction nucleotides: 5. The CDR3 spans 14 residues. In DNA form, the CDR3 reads TGTGCCAGCGTAGCGGGAGCCGTCTACAATGAGCAGTTCTTC. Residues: CASVAGAVYNEQFF.

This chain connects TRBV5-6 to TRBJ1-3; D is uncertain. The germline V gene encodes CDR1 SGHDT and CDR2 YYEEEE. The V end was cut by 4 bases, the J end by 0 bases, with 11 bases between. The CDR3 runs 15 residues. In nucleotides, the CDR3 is TGTGCCAGCAGCGGAACTGATAGCTCTGGAAACACCATATATTTT. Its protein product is CASSGTDSSGNTIYF.

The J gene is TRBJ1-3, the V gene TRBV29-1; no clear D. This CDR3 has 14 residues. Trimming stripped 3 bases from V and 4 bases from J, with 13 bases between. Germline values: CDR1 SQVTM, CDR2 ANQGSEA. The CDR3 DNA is TGCAGCGTTGAGTTCCCATCGGGAGGAAACACCATATATTTT. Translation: CSVEFPSGGNTIYF.

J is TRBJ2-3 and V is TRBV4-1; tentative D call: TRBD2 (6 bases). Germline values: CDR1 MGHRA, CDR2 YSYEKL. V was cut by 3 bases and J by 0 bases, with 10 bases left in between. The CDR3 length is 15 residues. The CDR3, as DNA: TGCGCCAGCAGCCACGGCGGGGCTAGCACAGATACGCAGTATTTT. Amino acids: CASSHGGASTDTQYF.

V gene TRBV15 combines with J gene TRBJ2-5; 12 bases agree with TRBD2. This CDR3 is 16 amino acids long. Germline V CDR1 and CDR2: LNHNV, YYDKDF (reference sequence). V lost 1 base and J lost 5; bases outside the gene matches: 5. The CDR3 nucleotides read TGTGCCACCAGCAGAGGTCCGCTAGCGGGAGGGGAGACCCAGTACTTC. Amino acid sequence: CATSRGPLAGGETQYF.

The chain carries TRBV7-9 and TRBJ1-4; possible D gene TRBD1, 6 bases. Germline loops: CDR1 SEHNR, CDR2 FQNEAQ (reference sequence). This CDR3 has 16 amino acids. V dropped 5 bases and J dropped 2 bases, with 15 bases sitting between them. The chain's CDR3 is CASSPLPGATNEKLFF. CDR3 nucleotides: TGTGCCAGCAGCCCCCTACCAGGGGCGACTAATGAAAAACTGTTTTTT.

The CDR3 reads CASSLYRDSGPYEQYF. CDR3 DNA sequence: TGTGCCAGTAGCTTATACCGGGACAGCGGACCCTACGAGCAGTACTTC. The chain combines TRBV19 with TRBJ2-7; 7 bases are a match to TRBD1. With 6 bases clipped from V and 2 bases from J, the junction kept 13 bases outside the gene matches. The germline V gene encodes CDR1 LNHDA and CDR2 SQIVND (reference sequence). The CDR3 covers 16 residues.

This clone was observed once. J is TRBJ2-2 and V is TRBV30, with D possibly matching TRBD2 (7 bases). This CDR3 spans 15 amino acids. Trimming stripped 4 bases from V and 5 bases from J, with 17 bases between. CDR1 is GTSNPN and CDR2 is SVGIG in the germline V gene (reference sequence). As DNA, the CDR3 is TGTGCCTGGACGAAGGTCGGGGGGCAAACCGGGGAGCTGTTTTTT. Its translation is CAWTKVGGQTGELFF. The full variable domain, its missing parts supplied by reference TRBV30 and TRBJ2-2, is SQTIHQWPATLVQPVGSPLSLECTVEGTSNPNLYWYRQAAGRGLQLLFYSVGIGQISSEVPQNLSASRPQDRQFILSSKKLLLSDSGFYLCAWTKVGGQTGELFFGEGSRLTVL.

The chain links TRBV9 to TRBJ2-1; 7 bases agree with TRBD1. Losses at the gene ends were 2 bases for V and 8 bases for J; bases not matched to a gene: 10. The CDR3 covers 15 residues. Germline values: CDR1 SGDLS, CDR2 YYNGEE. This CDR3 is CASSVQGVFYDEQFF. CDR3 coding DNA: TGTGCCAGCAGCGTCCAGGGGGTCTTTTATGATGAGCAGTTCTTC.

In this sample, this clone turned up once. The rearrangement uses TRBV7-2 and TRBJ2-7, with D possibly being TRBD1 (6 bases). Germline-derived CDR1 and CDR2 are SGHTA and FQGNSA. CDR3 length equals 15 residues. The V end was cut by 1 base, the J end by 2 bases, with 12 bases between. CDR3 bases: TGTGCCAGCAGCTTAGGGACAGTTTTCACCTACGAGCAGTACTTC. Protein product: CASSLGTVFTYEQYF.

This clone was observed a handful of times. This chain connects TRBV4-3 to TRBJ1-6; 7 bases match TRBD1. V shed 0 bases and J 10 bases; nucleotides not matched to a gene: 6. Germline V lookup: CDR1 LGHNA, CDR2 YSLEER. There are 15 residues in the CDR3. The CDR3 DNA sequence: TGCGCCAGCAGCCAAGAAGGGGCAGGGGGGTCACCCCTCCACTTT. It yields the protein CASSQEGAGGSPLHF.

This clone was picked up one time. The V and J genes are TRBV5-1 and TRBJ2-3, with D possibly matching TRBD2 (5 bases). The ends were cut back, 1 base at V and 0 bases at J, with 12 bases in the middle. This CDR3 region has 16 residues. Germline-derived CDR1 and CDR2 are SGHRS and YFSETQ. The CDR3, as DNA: TGCGCCAGCAGCTTGTCAGCGGCGGATAGCACAGATACGCAGTATTTT. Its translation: CASSLSAADSTDTQYF.

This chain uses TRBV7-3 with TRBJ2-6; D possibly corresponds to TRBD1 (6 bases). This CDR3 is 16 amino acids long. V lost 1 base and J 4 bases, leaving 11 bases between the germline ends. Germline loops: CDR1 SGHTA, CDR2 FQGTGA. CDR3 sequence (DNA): TGTGCCAGCAGCTTAAATCAGGGGTTCGGGGCCAACGTCCTGACTTTC. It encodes CASSLNQGFGANVLTF.

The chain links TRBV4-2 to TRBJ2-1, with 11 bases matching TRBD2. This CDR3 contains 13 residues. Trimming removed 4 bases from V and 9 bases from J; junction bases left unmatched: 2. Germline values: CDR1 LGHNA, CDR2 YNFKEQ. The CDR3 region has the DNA TGTGCCAGCAGCCCAGGGACTAGCGGTGAGCAGTTCTTC. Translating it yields CASSPGTSGEQFF.

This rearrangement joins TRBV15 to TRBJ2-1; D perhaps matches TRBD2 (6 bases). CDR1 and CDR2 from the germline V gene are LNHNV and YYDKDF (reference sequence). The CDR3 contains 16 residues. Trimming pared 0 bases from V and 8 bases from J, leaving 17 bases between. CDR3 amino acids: CATSREEPGLIYEQFF. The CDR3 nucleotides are TGTGCCACCAGCAGAGAAGAACCGGGACTGATATATGAGCAGTTCTTC.

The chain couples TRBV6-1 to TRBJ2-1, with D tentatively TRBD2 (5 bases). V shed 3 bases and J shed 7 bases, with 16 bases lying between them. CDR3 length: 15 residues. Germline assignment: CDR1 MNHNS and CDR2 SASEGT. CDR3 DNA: TGTGCCAGCAGTGATGGGAGTATTGATAAAAATGAGCAGTTCTTC. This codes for CASSDGSIDKNEQFF.

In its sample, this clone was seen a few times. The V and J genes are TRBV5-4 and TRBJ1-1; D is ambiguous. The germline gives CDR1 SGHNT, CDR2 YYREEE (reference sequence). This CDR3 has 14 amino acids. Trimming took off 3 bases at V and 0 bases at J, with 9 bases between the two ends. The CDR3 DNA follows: TGTGCCAGCAGCTCAGCATCCATGAACACTGAAGCTTTCTTT. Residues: CASSSASMNTEAFF.

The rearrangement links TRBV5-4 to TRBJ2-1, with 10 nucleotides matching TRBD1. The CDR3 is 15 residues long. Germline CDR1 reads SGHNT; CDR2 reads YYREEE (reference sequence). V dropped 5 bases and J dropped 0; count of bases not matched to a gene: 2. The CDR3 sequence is CASRGDRGSYNEQFF. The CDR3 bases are TGTGCCAGCAGGGGGGACAGGGGCTCCTACAATGAGCAGTTCTTC.

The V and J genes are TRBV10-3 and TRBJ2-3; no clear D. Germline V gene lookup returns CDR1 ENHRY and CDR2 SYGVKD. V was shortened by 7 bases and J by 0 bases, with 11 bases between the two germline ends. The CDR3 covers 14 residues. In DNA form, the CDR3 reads TGTGCCATCATGGCCCGGATTAGCACAGATACGCAGTATTTT. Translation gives CAIMARISTDTQYF.

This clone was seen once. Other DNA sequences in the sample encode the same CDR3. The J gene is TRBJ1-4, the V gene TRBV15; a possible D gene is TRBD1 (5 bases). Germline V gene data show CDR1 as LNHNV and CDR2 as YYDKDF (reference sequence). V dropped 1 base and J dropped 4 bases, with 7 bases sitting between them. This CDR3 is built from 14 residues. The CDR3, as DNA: TGTGCCACCAGCAGAGGGCAGGGTAATGAAAAACTGTTTTTT. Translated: CATSRGQGNEKLFF.

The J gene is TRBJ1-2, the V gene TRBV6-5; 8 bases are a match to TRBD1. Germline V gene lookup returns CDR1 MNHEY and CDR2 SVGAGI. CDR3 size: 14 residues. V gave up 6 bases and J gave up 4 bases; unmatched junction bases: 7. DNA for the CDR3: TGTGCCAGCAGCGAGGGACAGGCGCCCTATGGCTACACCTTC. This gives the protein CASSEGQAPYGYTF.

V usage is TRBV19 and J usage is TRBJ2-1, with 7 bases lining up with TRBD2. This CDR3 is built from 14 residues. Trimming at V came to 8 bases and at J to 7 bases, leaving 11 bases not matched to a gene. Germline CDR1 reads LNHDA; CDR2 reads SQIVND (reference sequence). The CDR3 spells CASAQVRENNEQFF. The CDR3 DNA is TGTGCCAGTGCCCAGGTGCGGGAGAATAATGAGCAGTTCTTC.

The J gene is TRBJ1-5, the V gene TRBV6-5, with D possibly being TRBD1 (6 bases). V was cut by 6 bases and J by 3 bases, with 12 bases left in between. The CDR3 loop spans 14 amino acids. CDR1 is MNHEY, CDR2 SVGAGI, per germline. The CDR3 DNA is TGTGCCAGCAGGAAGGACAGCCTCAATCAGCCCCAGCATTTT. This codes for CASRKDSLNQPQHF.